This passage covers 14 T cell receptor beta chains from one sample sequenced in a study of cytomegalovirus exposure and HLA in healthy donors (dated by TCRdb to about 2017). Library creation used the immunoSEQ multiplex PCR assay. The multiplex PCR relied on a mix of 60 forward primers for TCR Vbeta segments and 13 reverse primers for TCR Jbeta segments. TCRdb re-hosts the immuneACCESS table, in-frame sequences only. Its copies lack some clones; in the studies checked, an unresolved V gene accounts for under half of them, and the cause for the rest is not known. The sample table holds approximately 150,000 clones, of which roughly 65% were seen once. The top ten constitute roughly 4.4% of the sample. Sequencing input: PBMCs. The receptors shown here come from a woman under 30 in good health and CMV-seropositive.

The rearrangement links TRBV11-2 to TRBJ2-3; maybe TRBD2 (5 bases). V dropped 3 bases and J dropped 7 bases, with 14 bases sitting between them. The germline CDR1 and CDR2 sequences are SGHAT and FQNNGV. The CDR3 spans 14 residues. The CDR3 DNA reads TGTGCCAGCAGCTTTTACGGGGTGGCGAATACGCAGTATTTT. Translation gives CASSFYGVANTQYF.

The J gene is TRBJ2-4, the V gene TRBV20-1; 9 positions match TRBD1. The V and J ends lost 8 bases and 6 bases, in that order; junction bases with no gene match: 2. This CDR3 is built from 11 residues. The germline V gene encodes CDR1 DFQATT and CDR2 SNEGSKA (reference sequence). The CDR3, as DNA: TGCAGTTCGGACAGGGGAAACATTCAGTACTTC. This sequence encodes CSSDRGNIQYF.

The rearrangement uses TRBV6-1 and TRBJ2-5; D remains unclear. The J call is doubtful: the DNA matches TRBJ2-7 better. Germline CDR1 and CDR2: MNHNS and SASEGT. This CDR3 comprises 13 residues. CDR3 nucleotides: TGTGCCAGCAGTGAGGGCCCGCAAACCGAGCAGTACTTC. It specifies CASSEGPQTEQYF.

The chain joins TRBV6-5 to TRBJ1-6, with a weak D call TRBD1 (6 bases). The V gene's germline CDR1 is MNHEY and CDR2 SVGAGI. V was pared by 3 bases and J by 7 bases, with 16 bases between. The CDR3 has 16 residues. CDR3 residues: CASSYSWDIRNSPLHF. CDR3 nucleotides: TGTGCCAGCAGTTATTCCTGGGACATCCGGAATTCACCCCTCCACTTT.

In nucleotides, the CDR3 is TGTGCCAGCAGCTTAGACAGGGCCAGCGGGGGGGCAGATACGCAGTATTTT. Protein product: CASSLDRASGGADTQYF. V and J are TRBV11-2 and TRBJ2-3, with 10 bases that match TRBD2. The ends lost 0 bases at V and 4 bases at J; junction bases unmatched: 7. This CDR3 is built from 17 residues. The V gene's germline CDR1 is SGHAT and CDR2 FQNNGV.

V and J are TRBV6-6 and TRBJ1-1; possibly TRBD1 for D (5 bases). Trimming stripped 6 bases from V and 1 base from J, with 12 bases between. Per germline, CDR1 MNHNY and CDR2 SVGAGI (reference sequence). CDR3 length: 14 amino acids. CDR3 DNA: TGTGCCAGCAGGGTGGGGGGAGCGAACACTGAAGCTTTCTTT. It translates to CASRVGGANTEAFF.

In nucleotides, the CDR3 is TGTGCCGCCGGGACAGGGATGGGCTACGAGCAGTACTTC. Translation: CAAGTGMGYEQYF. This chain uses TRBV27 with TRBJ2-7; 9 bases are a match to TRBD1. Germline lookup yields CDR1 MNHEY and CDR2 SMNVEV (reference sequence). CDR3 size: 13 residues. With V trimmed by 11 bases and J by 3 bases, 8 bases remained unmatched.

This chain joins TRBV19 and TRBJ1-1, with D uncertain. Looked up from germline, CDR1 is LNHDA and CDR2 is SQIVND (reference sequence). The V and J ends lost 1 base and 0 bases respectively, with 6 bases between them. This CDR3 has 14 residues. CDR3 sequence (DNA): TGTGCCAGTAGTATAGTACATCTGAACACTGAAGCTTTCTTT. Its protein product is CASSIVHLNTEAFF.

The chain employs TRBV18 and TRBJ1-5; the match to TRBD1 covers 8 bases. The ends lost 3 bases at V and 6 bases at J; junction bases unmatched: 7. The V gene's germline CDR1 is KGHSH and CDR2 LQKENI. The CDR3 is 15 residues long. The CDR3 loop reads CASSPPDRAGQPQHF. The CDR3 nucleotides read TGTGCCAGCTCACCGCCGGACAGGGCGGGTCAGCCCCAGCATTTT.

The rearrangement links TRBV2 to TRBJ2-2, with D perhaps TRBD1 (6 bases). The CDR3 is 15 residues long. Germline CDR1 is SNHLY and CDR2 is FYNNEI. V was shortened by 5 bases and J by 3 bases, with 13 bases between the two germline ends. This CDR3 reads CASSPLQGYTGELFF. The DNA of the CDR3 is TGTGCCAGCAGTCCTCTCCAGGGGTACACCGGGGAGCTGTTTTTT.

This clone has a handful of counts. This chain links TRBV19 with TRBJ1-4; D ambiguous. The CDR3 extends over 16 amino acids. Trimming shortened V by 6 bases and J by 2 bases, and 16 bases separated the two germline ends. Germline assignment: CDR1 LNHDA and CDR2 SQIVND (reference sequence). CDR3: CASSNFFVTTNEKLFF. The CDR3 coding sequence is TGTGCCAGTAGCAACTTTTTTGTAACGACTAATGAAAAACTGTTTTTT.

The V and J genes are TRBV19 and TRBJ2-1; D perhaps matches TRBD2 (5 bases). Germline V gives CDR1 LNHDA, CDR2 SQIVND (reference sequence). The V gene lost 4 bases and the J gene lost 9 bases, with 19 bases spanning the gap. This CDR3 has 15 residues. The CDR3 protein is CASSNTRGLLGEQFF. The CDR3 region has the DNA TGTGCCAGTAGTAACACCCGCGGGCTATTGGGTGAGCAGTTCTTC.

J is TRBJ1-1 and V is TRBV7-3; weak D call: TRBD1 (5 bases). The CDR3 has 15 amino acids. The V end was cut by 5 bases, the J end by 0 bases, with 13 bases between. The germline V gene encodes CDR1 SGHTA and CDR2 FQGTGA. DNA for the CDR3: TGTGCCAGCAGCCCTCGTCCGGACATGAACACTGAAGCTTTCTTT. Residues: CASSPRPDMNTEAFF.

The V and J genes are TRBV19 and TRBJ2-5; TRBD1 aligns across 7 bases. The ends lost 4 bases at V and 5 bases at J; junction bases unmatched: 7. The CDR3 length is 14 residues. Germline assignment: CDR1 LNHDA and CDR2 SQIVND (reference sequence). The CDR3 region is CASSTVDRTETQYF. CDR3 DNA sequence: TGTGCCAGTAGTACTGTGGACAGGACCGAGACCCAGTACTTC.